The 31 T cell receptor beta chains given below trace back to one sample, sequenced in a study of cytomegalovirus exposure and HLA in healthy donors. Vbeta (60) and Jbeta (13) primers were used in the PCR. Generated by immunoSEQ multiplex PCR, the TCRdb table keeps only in-frame clones and is missing some. Here the sample spans 170,000 or so clones, roughly 83% being singletons. Sequenced sample: PBMCs. The receptors were sampled from a boy aged 2 to 9 in good health and CMV-seronegative.

The chain carries TRBV28 and TRBJ2-3, with 10 nucleotides matching TRBD2. The CDR3 sequence is 18 residues long. Germline lookup yields CDR1 MDHEN and CDR2 SYDVKM. V lost 4 bases to trimming and J lost 3 bases; unmatched junction nucleotides: 13. CDR3 sequence: CASSSQSGRAVGTDTQYF. The CDR3 bases are TGTGCCAGCAGTTCCCAAAGCGGGAGGGCCGTAGGGACAGATACGCAGTATTTT.

The rearrangement joins TRBV10-1 to TRBJ2-2; 7 nucleotides line up with TRBD1. J lost 9 bases, V lost 4 bases, and 11 bases had no gene match. CDR1 is WNHNN, CDR2 SYGVQD, per germline (reference sequence). The CDR3 length is 15 residues. This chain's CDR3 is CASSVGRQGGRELFF. Written as DNA, the CDR3 is TGCGCCAGCAGTGTTGGTCGACAGGGCGGCAGGGAGCTGTTTTTT.

This clone was seen only a few times. The chain recombines TRBV6-5 with TRBJ2-3; the D gene is possibly TRBD2 (6 bases). Looked up from germline, CDR1 is MNHEY and CDR2 is SVGAGI. V lost 4 bases to trimming and J lost 5 bases, with 10 bases between them. The CDR3 consists of 13 residues. The CDR3 is CASSWTEGDTQYF. The CDR3 nucleotides read TGTGCCAGCAGTTGGACGGAGGGAGATACGCAGTATTTT.

The V gene is TRBV7-6, the J gene TRBJ2-7; 7 bases are shared with TRBD1. CDR1 is SGHVS, CDR2 FNYEAQ, per germline. The V and J ends lost 3 bases and 0 bases, in that order; junction bases with no gene match: 5. This CDR3 has 15 amino acids. The CDR3 DNA sequence: TGTGCCAGCAGCTTCGGTCGGGACAGCTCCTACGAGCAGTACTTC. The encoded protein is CASSFGRDSSYEQYF. Drawing the rest from reference TRBV7-6 and TRBJ2-7, the complete variable domain is GAGVSQSPRYKVTKRGQDVALRCDPISGHVSLYWYRQALGQGPEFLTYFNYEAQQDKSGLPNDRFSAERPEGSISTLTIQRTEQRDSAMYRCASSFGRDSSYEQYFGPGTRLTVT.

The V and J genes are TRBV4-2 and TRBJ2-3; 10 bases line up with TRBD2. The CDR3 spans 16 residues. Germline V lookup: CDR1 LGHNA, CDR2 YNFKEQ. V lost 1 base to trimming and J lost 1 base; unmatched junction nucleotides: 2. CDR3 loop: CASSQGTSGRTDTQYF. In DNA form, the CDR3 reads TGTGCCAGCAGCCAAGGGACTAGCGGTCGCACAGATACGCAGTATTTT.

V is TRBV5-6 and J is TRBJ2-7, with 9 positions matching TRBD2. This CDR3 region has 16 residues. Losses at the gene ends were 2 bases for V and 2 bases for J; bases not matched to a gene: 8. The germline V gene has CDR1 SGHDT and CDR2 YYEEEE. The CDR3 protein is CASSFVLAGDTYEQYF. The CDR3 nucleotides are TGTGCCAGCAGCTTTGTACTAGCGGGCGACACCTACGAGCAGTACTTC.

V gene TRBV4-2 combines with J gene TRBJ2-3; a weak D match, TRBD2 (6 bases). V lost 0 bases and J 1 base, leaving 11 bases between the germline ends. Germline loops: CDR1 LGHNA, CDR2 YNFKEQ. The CDR3 has 16 residues. The CDR3 spells CASSQDEASGTDTQYF. DNA of the CDR3: TGTGCCAGCAGCCAAGATGAGGCTAGCGGCACAGATACGCAGTATTTT.

V usage is TRBV19 and J usage is TRBJ1-1; 7 bases match TRBD1. Per germline, CDR1 LNHDA and CDR2 SQIVND (reference sequence). V was pared by 3 bases and J by 7 bases, with 5 bases of the junction left unmatched. The CDR3 spans 13 residues. DNA of the CDR3: TGTGCCAGTAGTATGGGGCAGGGGGTTGAAGCTTTCTTT. This gives the protein CASSMGQGVEAFF.

This sequence joins TRBV11-1 and TRBJ2-3, with 13 bases matching TRBD2. This CDR3 is built from 16 residues. From germline, CDR1 is SGHAT and CDR2 FQDESV (reference sequence). The junction had 4 bases not matched to a gene; V was cut back by 5 bases and J by 2 bases. The CDR3 DNA is TGTGCCAGCAGCAGTGGACTAGCGGGGGTCACAGATACGCAGTATTTT. It yields the protein CASSSGLAGVTDTQYF.

The J gene is TRBJ1-1, the V gene TRBV7-9; 9 nucleotides agree with TRBD1. The CDR3 loop spans 14 amino acids. Germline-derived CDR1 and CDR2 are SEHNR and FQNEAQ (reference sequence). V lost 8 bases, J lost 3 bases, and 7 bases stayed unmatched. CDR3 in amino acids: CASRLDRGDTEAFF. In nucleotides, the CDR3 is TGTGCCAGCCGCCTAGACAGGGGGGACACTGAAGCTTTCTTT. Full variable domain (outside the CDR3, taken from reference TRBV7-9 and TRBJ1-1): DTGVSQNPRHKITKRGQNVTFRCDPISEHNRLYWYRQTLGQGPEFLTYFQNEAQLEKSRLLSDRFSAERPKGSFSTLEIQRTEQGDSAMYLCASRLDRGDTEAFFGQGTRLTVV.

This chain connects TRBV30 to TRBJ2-2; D may be TRBD1 (7 bases). The V end lost 5 bases, the J end lost 3 bases, and 22 bases lay between the germline ends. There are 17 residues in the CDR3. Germline CDR1 and CDR2: GTSNPN and SVGIG (reference sequence). CDR3 in DNA: TGTGCCTGGGGAGGGATTCCGGGACAGAAAGACACCGGGGAGCTGTTTTTT. This gives the protein CAWGGIPGQKDTGELFF.

The rearrangement uses TRBV10-3 and TRBJ2-1, with 8 nucleotides matching TRBD2. V shed 10 bases, J shed 7 bases, and the junction held 9 bases outside the gene matches. This CDR3 region has 13 residues. Germline V gene lookup returns CDR1 ENHRY and CDR2 SYGVKD. The CDR3 DNA is TGTGCCACCGGGAGGGAGTTCAATAATGAGCAGTTCTTC. Translating it yields CATGREFNNEQFF.

J is TRBJ1-5 and V is TRBV11-2, with TRBD1 matching 7 bases. The CDR3 is 16 residues long. With 1 base clipped from V and 7 bases from J, the junction kept 10 bases outside the gene matches. Germline V lookup: CDR1 SGHAT, CDR2 FQNNGV. CDR3 sequence: CASSLGGTVGIQPQHF. In DNA form, the CDR3 reads TGTGCCAGCAGCTTAGGGGGGACAGTAGGGATCCAGCCCCAGCATTTT.

The chain is built from TRBV5-1 and TRBJ1-2, with TRBD1 matching over 8 bases. The CDR3 runs 15 residues. J gave up 1 base and V 6 bases, and 8 bases lay outside the gene matches. The germline V gene encodes CDR1 SGHRS and CDR2 YFSETQ. CDR3 in DNA: TGCGCCAGCAACCCCGGCGACAGGGGTAACTATGGCTACACCTTC. It codes for CASNPGDRGNYGYTF.

CDR3 protein: CARSGRQGSNQPQHF. The CDR3 nucleotides read TGTGCCAGAAGCGGACGACAGGGAAGCAATCAGCCCCAGCATTTT. J is TRBJ1-5 and V is TRBV5-3, with 7 bases identical to TRBD1. TRBV5-3 carries the ORF label, with uncertain function. The CDR3 runs 15 residues. V gave up 4 bases and J gave up 1 base; unmatched junction bases: 5.

The chain combines TRBV16 with TRBJ2-1; 10 nucleotides line up with TRBD2. V gave up 5 bases and J gave up 4 bases; unmatched junction bases: 5. The CDR3 sequence is 15 residues long. CDR1 and CDR2 (germline): KGHSY, FQNENV. CDR3 in amino acids: CASSYSGRSYNEQFF. The DNA for the CDR3 is TGTGCCAGCAGCTATAGCGGGAGGTCGTACAATGAGCAGTTCTTC. Filled out from reference TRBV16 and TRBJ2-1, the complete variable domain reads GEEVAQTPKHLVRGEGQKAKLYCAPIKGHSYVFWYQQVLKNEFKFLISFQNENVFDETGMPKERFSAKCLPNSPCSLEIQATKLEDSAVYFCASSYSGRSYNEQFFGPGTRLTVL.

The gene calls are TRBV2 and TRBJ2-1, with 9 positions matching TRBD2. The germline V gene encodes CDR1 SNHLY and CDR2 FYNNEI. Germline trimming cut 6 bases from V and 2 bases from J; bases unmatched to any gene: 5. The CDR3 spans 15 residues. This CDR3 reads CASRLTSGAYNEQFF. The CDR3 region has the DNA TGTGCCAGCAGGTTGACTAGCGGAGCCTACAATGAGCAGTTCTTC.

The V and J genes are TRBV27 and TRBJ2-5; no clear D gene. This CDR3 has 13 residues. Germline values: CDR1 MNHEY, CDR2 SMNVEV (reference sequence). V lost 5 bases and J lost 4, with 11 bases in between. The CDR3 coding sequence is TGTGCCAGCAGTGTCGGGTCTCGAGAGACCCAGTACTTC. Amino acids: CASSVGSRETQYF.

This chain links TRBV30 with TRBJ2-5, with 7 bases lining up with TRBD2. The J call may be wrong; the DNA end is better matched by TRBJ2-7. This CDR3 spans 17 amino acids. The V gene's germline CDR1 is GTSNPN and CDR2 SVGIG (reference sequence). The CDR3 DNA is TGTGCCTGGAGACCCCCGCGGGTGGGAGGGCCAATGAACGAGCAGTACTTC. Translated: CAWRPPRVGGPMNEQYF.

V is TRBV4-1 and J is TRBJ1-5; no firm D call. V was pared by 2 bases and J by 3 bases, with 8 bases between. This CDR3 is built from 14 residues. Germline V gene sequence: CDR1 MGHRA, CDR2 YSYEKL. The CDR3 here is CASSQSSFNQPQHF. CDR3 bases: TGCGCCAGCAGCCAATCGTCCTTCAATCAGCCCCAGCATTTT.

V and J are TRBV11-3 and TRBJ2-7; TRBD1 matches at 7 bases. Looked up from germline, CDR1 is SGHNT and CDR2 is YENEEA. Trimming removed 5 bases from V and 6 bases from J; junction bases left unmatched: 4. The CDR3 is made up of 12 amino acids. This CDR3 reads CASSTTGTEQYF. The CDR3 region has the DNA TGTGCCAGCAGCACGACAGGGACCGAGCAGTACTTC.

The gene calls are TRBV10-1 and TRBJ2-2; D is possibly TRBD1 (6 bases). This CDR3 region has 15 residues. With 2 bases removed from V and 1 base from J, the gap between germline ends came to 8 bases. Germline assignment: CDR1 WNHNN and CDR2 SYGVQD (reference sequence). CDR3 region: CASSEGQLNTGELFF. The CDR3 DNA sequence: TGCGCCAGCAGTGAGGGACAGTTGAACACCGGGGAGCTGTTTTTT.

The J gene is TRBJ1-2, the V gene TRBV5-1; perhaps TRBD1 as D (6 bases). This CDR3 spans 14 amino acids. The V end lost 6 bases, the J end lost 8 bases, and 20 bases lay between the germline ends. Germline-derived CDR1 and CDR2 are SGHRS and YFSETQ. CDR3 in DNA: TGCGCCAGCACTTGGGGCAGGGATAGGGGGGGCTACACCTTC. It translates to CASTWGRDRGGYTF. Complete variable domain (other parts from reference TRBV5-1 and TRBJ1-2): KAGVTQTPRYLIKTRGQQVTLSCSPISGHRSVSWYQQTPGQGLQFLFEYFSETQRNKGNFPGRFSGRQFSNSRSEMNVSTLELGDSALYLCASTWGRDRGGYTFGSGTRLTVV.

J is TRBJ2-7 and V is TRBV9, with 7 nucleotides matching TRBD1. This CDR3 is 14 amino acids long. With V trimmed by 4 bases and J by 3 bases, 7 bases remained unmatched. Germline V gene lookup returns CDR1 SGDLS and CDR2 YYNGEE. The CDR3 loop is CASSTSGQSYEQYF. CDR3 bases: TGTGCCAGCAGCACATCGGGACAGAGCTACGAGCAGTACTTC.

The chain has TRBV27 and TRBJ2-3; 10 bases align to TRBD2. Germline trimming cut 5 bases from V and 0 bases from J; bases unmatched to any gene: 5. The CDR3 is made up of 16 amino acids. Germline CDR1 reads MNHEY; CDR2 reads SMNVEV (reference sequence). CDR3 residues: CASSVTSGLSTDTQYF. The CDR3 coding sequence is TGTGCCAGCAGTGTGACTAGCGGGTTGAGCACAGATACGCAGTATTTT.

V gene TRBV6-1 combines with J gene TRBJ2-1; the D gene is possibly TRBD2 (5 bases). Trimming removed 7 bases at V and 4 bases at J, with 14 bases between. CDR3 length equals 14 residues. The V gene's germline CDR1 is MNHNS and CDR2 SASEGT. CDR3 region: CASIGITRYNEQFF. CDR3 DNA sequence: TGTGCCAGCATCGGTATTACTAGGTACAATGAGCAGTTCTTC.

This clone occurred a few times. This rearrangement joins TRBV25-1 to TRBJ2-1, with 8 nucleotides matching TRBD2. CDR3 size: 15 residues. Germline-derived CDR1 and CDR2 are MGHDK and SYGVNS. V was pared by 7 bases and J by 0 bases, with 5 bases of the junction left unmatched. This CDR3 is CASTGGIRSYNEQFF. CDR3 bases: TGTGCCAGCACGGGAGGGATACGCTCCTACAATGAGCAGTTCTTC.

This sequence joins TRBV4-1 and TRBJ1-5; unclear D gene. Trimming cost V 0 bases and J 4 bases, with 16 bases left between them. This CDR3 has 17 amino acids. Germline V CDR1 and CDR2: MGHRA, YSYEKL. The CDR3 sequence is CASSQDNPTVRNQPQHF. The CDR3 DNA follows: TGCGCCAGCAGCCAAGATAACCCTACAGTAAGGAATCAGCCCCAGCATTTT.

J is TRBJ1-1 and V is TRBV6-5; perhaps TRBD1 as D (5 bases). Germline CDR1 and CDR2: MNHEY and SVGAGI. This CDR3 has 14 residues. V lost 6 bases, J lost 6 bases, and 17 bases lay in between. The CDR3 nucleotides are TGTGCCAGCAGCCCCCCGGGCGTAGGGGCTGAAGCTTTCTTT. Protein: CASSPPGVGAEAFF.

The table lists this clone with a few counts. This chain joins TRBV6-5 and TRBJ1-1; 7 nucleotides line up with TRBD1. The CDR3 is made up of 12 amino acids. Unmatched junction bases numbered 5, after V lost 2 bases and J lost 11 bases. Germline V gene sequence: CDR1 MNHEY, CDR2 SVGAGI. CDR3 DNA sequence: TGTGCCAGCAGTTACGCTCCGGGACAGGCTTTCTTT. Its translation: CASSYAPGQAFF.

Comment on this clone: The junction differs from germline at one of its ends, possibly a read error. The gene calls are TRBV5-1 and TRBJ2-1, with D tentatively TRBD2 (6 bases). The CDR3 consists of 14 residues. From germline, CDR1 is SGHRS and CDR2 YFSETQ. The CDR3 region is CASSVGLSDNEQFF. The DNA for the CDR3 is TGCGCCAGCAGCGTGGGACTCTCCGACAATGAGCAGTTCTTC. Filled out from reference TRBV5-1 and TRBJ2-1, the complete variable domain reads KAGVTQTPRYLIKTRGQQVTLSCSPISGHRSVSWYQQTPGQGLQFLFEYFSETQRNKGNFPGRFSGRQFSNSRSEMNVSTLELGDSALYLCASSVGLSDNEQFFGPGTRLTVL.